This TCR beta chain was retrieved from a study of Graves' ophthalmopathy and Graves' hyperthyroidism. Hyperthyroidism was new, under 2 months, in patients aged 18 to 65. Orbital computed tomography, thyroid ultrasound, TRAb, serum thyroxine and clinical symptoms formed the basis of diagnosis. After removal of 8 bases from V and 2 bases from J, the junction contained 2 bases not matched to a gene. Germline V gene data show CDR1 as SNHLY and CDR2 as FYNNEI. The CDR3 contains 14 residues. In this sample, this clonotype turned up many times. Its antigen is currently unknown. Study-wide points: The model's prediction of ophthalmopathy progression had 70.59% sensitivity and approximately 76% specificity.

Amplification from RNA transcripts yielded the TCR beta CDR3 regions. The authors performed first-round RT-PCR with HTBI primers and then a second-round multiplex PCR. One entry per CDR3 protein results from TCRdb running MiXCR on the multiplex PCR reads. The table shows over a million distinct CDR3 sequences, with about 40% occurring only once. The V gene is TRBV2, the J gene TRBJ1-6; the match to TRBD1 covers 8 bases. This sequence was found in an adult man with Graves' hyperthyroidism. Sequencing was done on a sample of peripheral blood or thyroid tissue (not recorded which). The CDR3 bases are TGTGCCAGCCAGGGGGCGACCTATAATTCACCCCTCCACTTT. This translates into CASQGATYNSPLHF.